This T cell receptor beta chain is from a study of cytomegalovirus exposure and HLA in healthy donors. Study background: The approximately 120 validation repertoires, a later analysis reported, used the same platform as the approximately 630 first-cohort repertoires. General study points: A list of approximately 160 TCR beta chains associated with cytomegalovirus was given.

TCRdb keeps only in-frame clones here, not all; method: immunoSEQ multiplex PCR. The profile shows some 110,000 clones, about nine tenths of them singletons. These donors were members of the approximately 110-subject validation cohort, a group separate from the approximately 670-subject first cohort. Germline V gene data show CDR1 as MRHNA and CDR2 as SNTAGT. CDR3 length: 13 amino acids. V lost 2 bases and J 2 bases, leaving 6 bases between the germline ends. As for this clone: Its antigen is unknown.

Specimen: PBMCs. The V call is TRBV6-4, the J call TRBJ1-2; D gene uncertain. The receptor was derived from a man aged 18 to 35 in good health and CMV-seronegative. CDR3 nucleotide sequence: TGTGCCAGCAGTGACCACGGGAACTATGGCTACACCTTC. This encodes CASSDHGNYGYTF.